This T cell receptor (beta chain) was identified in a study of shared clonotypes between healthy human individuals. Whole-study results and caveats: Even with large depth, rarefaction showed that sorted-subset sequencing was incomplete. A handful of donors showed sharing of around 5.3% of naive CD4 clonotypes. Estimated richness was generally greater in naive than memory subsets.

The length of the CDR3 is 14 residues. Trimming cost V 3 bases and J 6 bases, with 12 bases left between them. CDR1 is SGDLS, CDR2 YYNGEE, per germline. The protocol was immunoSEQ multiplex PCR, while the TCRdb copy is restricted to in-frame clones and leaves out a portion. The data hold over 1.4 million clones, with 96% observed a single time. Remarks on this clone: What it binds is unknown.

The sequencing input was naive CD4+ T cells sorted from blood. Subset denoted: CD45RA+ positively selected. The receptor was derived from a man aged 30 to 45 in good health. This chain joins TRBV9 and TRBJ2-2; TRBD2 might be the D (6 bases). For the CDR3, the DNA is TGTGCCAGCAGCGATGGGGGAGGTGCCGGGGAGCTGTTTTTT. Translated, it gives CASSDGGGAGELFF.